These 32 T cell receptor beta chains originate from one sample sequenced in a study of blood T cell repertoires in COVID-19. The protocol was immunoSEQ multiplex PCR, while the TCRdb copy is restricted to in-frame clones and leaves out a portion. The sample consists of 250,000 to 350,000 clones, roughly 88% of them appearing once. The sequencing input was peripheral blood. The receptor source for this set is a woman aged 25 to 39 who had recovered from COVID-19.

The chain carries TRBV3-1 (or the pseudogene TRBV3-2) and TRBJ1-2; 11 bases align to TRBD1. The junction had 7 bases not matched to a gene; V was cut back by 5 bases and J by 5 bases. The CDR3 consists of 15 residues. Germline V gene lookup returns CDR1 LGHDT and CDR2 YNNKEL (reference sequence). The DNA for the CDR3 is TGTGCCAGCAGCAAAGGGACAGGGGGTGGTTATGGCTACACCTTC. Translation: CASSKGTGGGYGYTF.

This chain joins TRBV2 and TRBJ2-3, with a tentative D call TRBD1 (6 bases). V lost 6 bases, J lost 2 bases, and 15 bases lay in between. The CDR3 contains 15 residues. The germline V gene encodes CDR1 SNHLY and CDR2 FYNNEI. The CDR3 protein is CASSGQIEFTDTQYF. For the CDR3, the DNA is TGTGCCAGCAGCGGACAGATCGAATTCACAGATACGCAGTATTTT.

In regard to this clone: Other nucleotide sequences from this sample produce the same CDR3. This chain links TRBV6-5 with TRBJ1-2, with D hard to call. Germline assignment: CDR1 MNHEY and CDR2 SVGAGI. The CDR3 loop spans 11 amino acids. V was trimmed by 4 bases and J by 4 bases, leaving 4 bases between them. CDR3 sequence reads: CASSSSYGYTF. Here the CDR3 DNA reads TGTGCCAGCAGTTCGTCCTATGGCTACACCTTC.

The chain joins TRBV4-3 to TRBJ1-3; no reliable D call. The germline V gene encodes CDR1 LGHNA and CDR2 YSLEER. This CDR3 spans 18 amino acids. The ends were cut back, 2 bases at V and 0 bases at J, with 17 bases in the middle. The CDR3 is CASSQLIVTITSGNTIYF. The DNA of the CDR3 is TGCGCCAGCAGCCAATTAATAGTCACCATCACCTCTGGAAACACCATATATTTT.

A word on this clone: Other DNA sequences in the sample encode the same CDR3. The chain uses TRBV9 and TRBJ2-7; D uncertain. V lost 0 bases and J 2 bases, leaving 9 bases between the germline ends. Per germline, CDR1 SGDLS and CDR2 YYNGEE. This CDR3 is 14 amino acids long. In DNA, the CDR3 is TGTGCCAGCAGCGTAGGCGGCGGAACCTACGAGCAGTACTTC. Protein: CASSVGGGTYEQYF.

This rearrangement joins TRBV5-1 to TRBJ1-1; TRBD1 aligns across 8 bases. The CDR3 has 18 amino acids. The V gene's germline CDR1 is SGHRS and CDR2 YFSETQ. V lost 4 bases and J lost 0; bases outside the gene matches: 14. The DNA for the CDR3 is TGCGCCAGCAGCCTAGTCCAGGGGGCGAGTAAGTTGAACACTGAAGCTTTCTTT. The encoded protein is CASSLVQGASKLNTEAFF.

The chain is built from TRBV19 and TRBJ1-1, with 7 bases matching TRBD1. Per the germline V gene, CDR1 is LNHDA and CDR2 is SQIVND (reference sequence). This CDR3 comprises 14 residues. J gave up 1 base and V 6 bases, and 5 bases lay outside the gene matches. As DNA, the CDR3 is TGTGCCAGTAGACCTGGGACAGCGAACACTGAAGCTTTCTTT. This gives the protein CASRPGTANTEAFF.

V usage is TRBV6-6 and J usage is TRBJ1-6, with 7 bases matching TRBD1. V dropped 7 bases and J dropped 9; count of bases not matched to a gene: 12. Germline-derived CDR1 and CDR2 are MNHNY and SVGAGI (reference sequence). The CDR3 sequence is 15 residues long. CDR3 in DNA: TGTGCCAGCACCGAACAGGGGTTGTATGGTTCACCCCTCCACTTT. The encoded protein is CASTEQGLYGSPLHF.

The chain joins TRBV24-1 to TRBJ2-7; perhaps TRBD1 as D (6 bases). The V end was cut by 7 bases, the J end by 9 bases, with 9 bases between. CDR3 size: 10 residues. Germline V gives CDR1 KGHDR, CDR2 SFDVKD. CDR3 in amino acids: CATREQGQYF. The CDR3, as DNA: TGTGCCACCAGAGAACAGGGGCAGTACTTC.

The chain is built from TRBV6-6 and TRBJ1-5; perhaps TRBD1 as D (6 bases). Trimming pared 5 bases from V and 5 bases from J, leaving 22 bases between. CDR3 length: 17 residues. The germline gives CDR1 MNHNY, CDR2 SVGAGI (reference sequence). The CDR3 nucleotides read TGTGCCAGCAGTCACCTATCAGGGGCAGGCCTCGATCAGCCCCAGCATTTT. It encodes CASSHLSGAGLDQPQHF.

The rearrangement uses TRBV6-4 and TRBJ1-2; a weak D match, TRBD1 (5 bases). The CDR3 consists of 14 residues. Germline CDR1 and CDR2: MRHNA and SNTAGT. V lost 7 bases to trimming and J lost 8 bases, with 20 bases between them. CDR3 sequence reads: CASTPEGRSGGYTF. The CDR3 DNA reads as TGTGCCAGCACCCCGGAGGGGCGCAGCGGGGGCTACACCTTC.

The chain has TRBV12-3 or TRBV12-4 and TRBJ2-5; 7 bases align to TRBD2. The CDR3 consists of 13 residues. V trimming: 6 bases; J trimming: 5 bases; junction bases outside the gene matches: 6. The CDR3 nucleotides read TGTGCCAGCAGCCCGGGTAGCGGGGAGACCCAGTACTTC. Amino acids: CASSPGSGETQYF.

V usage is TRBV6-2 or TRBV6-3 and J usage is TRBJ1-1; a possible D gene is TRBD1 (5 bases). The CDR3 totals 13 residues. V was trimmed by 4 bases and J by 5 bases, leaving 11 bases between them. Looked up from germline, CDR1 is MNHEY and CDR2 is SVGEGT. The CDR3, as DNA: TGTGCCAGCAGTTGGGCCCCAGGGACTGAAGCTTTCTTT. Protein sequence: CASSWAPGTEAFF.

This chain links TRBV20-1 with TRBJ2-1; 8 positions match TRBD2. The V gene's germline CDR1 is DFQATT and CDR2 SNEGSKA (reference sequence). The CDR3 loop spans 11 amino acids. CDR3 protein: CSGGAGNEQFF. Here the CDR3 DNA reads TGCAGCGGGGGGGCTGGGAATGAGCAGTTCTTC.

A remark on this clone: The identical CDR3 is also encoded by other nucleotide sequences in the sample. The V call is TRBV5-1, the J call TRBJ2-3; no definite D call. Trimming took 0 bases from V and 3 from J, leaving 8 bases between them. Germline lookup yields CDR1 SGHRS and CDR2 YFSETQ. This CDR3 has 14 residues. CDR3 in amino acids: CASSLGGRTDTQYF. The DNA of the CDR3 is TGCGCCAGCAGCTTGGGTGGCAGGACAGATACGCAGTATTTT.

The chain couples TRBV5-4 to TRBJ1-4; no clear D. V gave up 0 bases and J gave up 7 bases, with 10 bases separating them. Germline V lookup: CDR1 SGHNT, CDR2 YYREEE (reference sequence). This CDR3 spans 14 amino acids. The CDR3 DNA is TGTGCCAGCAGCTTGGATCAGCGAGCTGAAAAACTGTTTTTT. Protein sequence: CASSLDQRAEKLFF.

The rearrangement joins TRBV5-6 to TRBJ1-2, with 8 bases that match TRBD1. Germline CDR1 is SGHDT and CDR2 is YYEEEE. With V trimmed by 6 bases and J by 0 bases, 10 bases remained unmatched. CDR3 length equals 16 residues. For the CDR3, the DNA is TGTGCCAGCACCCCGAGACAGGGGAGGACTAACTATGGCTACACCTTC. Translated, it gives CASTPRQGRTNYGYTF.

The table lists this clone with a count of one. This chain connects TRBV20-1 to TRBJ2-5; 9 bases align to TRBD1. This CDR3 has 15 residues. Germline CDR1 is DFQATT and CDR2 is SNEGSKA (reference sequence). V shed 3 bases, J shed 0 bases, and the junction held 5 bases outside the gene matches. The CDR3 nucleotides read TGCAGTGCTAGTGGGGACAGGGCTCACCAAGAGACCCAGTACTTC. This encodes CSASGDRAHQETQYF.

This clone was found once. V usage is TRBV15 and J usage is TRBJ2-7, with D possibly TRBD2 on 7 matching bases. Trimming cost V 3 bases and J 3 bases, with 12 bases left between them. The CDR3 contains 14 residues. Germline lookup yields CDR1 LNHNV and CDR2 YYDKDF (reference sequence). CDR3 DNA: TGTGCCACCAGCAGGGGAGGGGGGGGCTACGAGCAGTACTTC. Translating it yields CATSRGGGGYEQYF.

This rearrangement joins TRBV14 to TRBJ2-1; D perhaps matches TRBD2 (5 bases). V shed 4 bases and J shed 7 bases, with 20 bases lying between them. CDR3 size: 16 residues. CDR1 SGHDN and CDR2 FVKESK come from the germline V gene. DNA for the CDR3: TGTGCCAGCAGCCTACGCCGTACTAGGTCATTAAATGAGCAGTTCTTC. Its translation is CASSLRRTRSLNEQFF.

The sample holds one count of this clone. This rearrangement joins TRBV12-3 or TRBV12-4 to TRBJ2-7, with 7 bases lining up with TRBD1. The CDR3 length is 13 residues. Trimming at V came to 7 bases and at J to 5 bases, leaving 8 bases not matched to a gene. CDR3 DNA: TGTGCCAGCACGAGAAGAGGACAGGACGAGCAGTACTTC. It codes for CASTRRGQDEQYF.

The V and J genes are TRBV5-1 and TRBJ2-7, with 9 bases matching TRBD1. Trimming at V came to 4 bases and at J to 5 bases, leaving 4 bases not matched to a gene. CDR3 size: 13 residues. Germline loops: CDR1 SGHRS, CDR2 YFSETQ. The CDR3 sequence is CASSPGTGNEQYF. DNA for the CDR3: TGCGCCAGCAGCCCCGGGACAGGGAACGAGCAGTACTTC.

The chain employs TRBV19 and TRBJ1-6; 10 positions agree with TRBD1. Germline-derived CDR1 and CDR2 are LNHDA and SQIVND (reference sequence). The CDR3 runs 17 residues. V lost 4 bases, J lost 3 bases, and 6 bases stayed unmatched. This CDR3 reads CASSRRQGANYNSPLHF. In nucleotides, the CDR3 is TGTGCCAGTAGTAGGAGACAGGGGGCCAACTATAATTCACCCCTCCACTTT.

Comment on this clone: The junction and the germline gene differ at one end; a read error may be behind it. CDR3 region: CAWSVWGGPRSHNEQFF. The CDR3 DNA reads TGTGCCTGGAGTGTATGGGGGGGGCCACGCTCCCACAATGAGCAGTTCTTC. V and J are TRBV30 and TRBJ2-1, with D possibly matching TRBD2 (7 bases). Germline V gene sequence: CDR1 GTSNPN, CDR2 SVGIG (reference sequence). CDR3 length: 17 amino acids.

The CDR3, as DNA: TGTGCCAGCAATAATCCACAGAACACTGAAGCTTTCTTT. This encodes CASNNPQNTEAFF. The chain joins TRBV2 to TRBJ1-1; D not resolved. Trimming took 7 bases from V and 1 from J, leaving 10 bases between them. This CDR3 is built from 13 residues. Germline V gene data show CDR1 as SNHLY and CDR2 as FYNNEI.

The table lists this clone with a count of one. V gene TRBV28 combines with J gene TRBJ2-3, with D hard to call. This CDR3 region has 10 residues. The germline V gene has CDR1 MDHEN and CDR2 SYDVKM. The V end lost 3 bases, the J end lost 9 bases, and 4 bases lay between the germline ends. CDR3 protein: CASSFRTQYF. Written as DNA, the CDR3 is TGTGCCAGCAGTTTTAGAACGCAGTATTTT.

The V and J genes are TRBV4-3 and TRBJ2-5, with D hard to call. V dropped 3 bases and J dropped 4 bases, with 15 bases sitting between them. The CDR3 runs 15 residues. Germline V gene lookup returns CDR1 LGHNA and CDR2 YSLEER. DNA of the CDR3: TGCGCCAGCAGCCACGAAAAAAGCAGCGTAGAGACCCAGTACTTC. Its translation: CASSHEKSSVETQYF.

The V call is TRBV7-9, the J call TRBJ2-1; perhaps TRBD1 as D (6 bases). The CDR3 extends over 15 amino acids. CDR1 is SEHNR, CDR2 FQNEAQ, per germline (reference sequence). V was trimmed by 6 bases and J by 4 bases, leaving 16 bases between them. This chain's CDR3 is CASSSGQGRYNEQFF. The CDR3 region has the DNA TGTGCCAGCAGTTCCGGGCAGGGGAGATACAATGAGCAGTTCTTC.

The chain employs TRBV6-5 and TRBJ1-4; TRBD1 matches at 10 bases. The junction had 5 bases not matched to a gene; V was cut back by 5 bases and J by 5 bases. Per the germline V gene, CDR1 is MNHEY and CDR2 is SVGAGI. The CDR3 spans 15 residues. The CDR3 protein is CASSKKDRGNEKLFF. The CDR3 DNA reads TGTGCCAGCAGTAAGAAGGACAGGGGGAATGAAAAACTGTTTTTT.

The chain couples TRBV28 to TRBJ2-7; 7 bases are a match to TRBD2. Germline V lookup: CDR1 MDHEN, CDR2 SYDVKM. This CDR3 has 16 amino acids. V lost 2 bases to trimming and J lost 6 bases; unmatched junction nucleotides: 13. The chain's CDR3 is CASSLPLRSREGEQYF. In nucleotides, the CDR3 is TGTGCCAGCAGTTTACCCCTTAGATCCAGGGAGGGCGAGCAGTACTTC.

The chain is built from TRBV27 and TRBJ2-1; D might be TRBD1 (6 bases). Trimming cost V 5 bases and J 9 bases, with 20 bases left between them. This CDR3 region has 15 residues. Germline V CDR1 and CDR2: MNHEY, SMNVEV (reference sequence). The DNA for the CDR3 is TGTGCCAGCAGTCTCCAACAGGGTGGATTGAGTGAGCAGTTCTTC. This encodes CASSLQQGGLSEQFF.

V usage is TRBV4-3 and J usage is TRBJ2-7, with D maybe TRBD1 (6 bases). Germline V gives CDR1 LGHNA, CDR2 YSLEER. This CDR3 comprises 16 residues. V lost 1 base and J lost 4, with 17 bases in between. CDR3 DNA: TGCGCCAGCAGCCAAGTAGTTGGGGACATAGGGTACGAGCAGTACTTC. Its translation is CASSQVVGDIGYEQYF.